These 17 T cell receptor beta chains originate from one sample sequenced in a study of patients and donors after allogeneic stem cell transplantation. TCRdb re-analysed the RT-PCR reads in MiXCR, keeping a single row per CDR3 protein. The sample carries roughly 180,000 distinct CDR3 sequences, less than 45% recorded once. The sample taken for sequencing was blood, either unsorted or a sorted T cell fraction (not recorded which). The origin of the receptors is a human donor who was either an allogeneic HSCT recipient or a stem cell or donor lymphocyte infusion donor (not recorded which). It is not recorded whose cells these are; they may come from a transplant donor.

This clonotype was detected a few times. V and J are TRBV2 and TRBJ1-5, with TRBD1 as a possible D gene (5 bases). This CDR3 spans 13 amino acids. V was pared by 9 bases and J by 0 bases, with 9 bases between. Germline-derived CDR1 and CDR2 are SNHLY and FYNNEI. Here the CDR3 DNA reads TGTGCCAGTAAGACAGATAGCAATCAGCCCCAGCATTTT. Protein product: CASKTDSNQPQHF. Based on the CDR3 plus reference TRBV2 and TRBJ1-5, the full variable domain is EPEVTQTPSHQVTQMGQEVILRCVPISNHLYFYWYRQILGQKVEFLVSFYNNEISEKSEIFDDQFSVERPDGSNFTLKIRSTKLEDSAMYFCASKTDSNQPQHFGDGTRLSIL.

This clonotype has just a few counts. This chain connects TRBV3-1 to TRBJ2-1; 11 bases match TRBD2. With 5 bases clipped from V and 8 bases from J, the junction kept 8 bases outside the gene matches. Per the germline V gene, CDR1 is LGHDT and CDR2 is YNNKEL (reference sequence). The CDR3 sequence is 15 residues long. The CDR3 reads CASSSTSGSLDEQFF. DNA for the CDR3: TGTGCCAGCAGCTCCACTAGCGGGAGTTTGGATGAGCAGTTCTTC.

This clonotype was picked up a small number of times. The genes are TRBV12-3 or TRBV12-4 and TRBJ2-3, with 8 bases matching TRBD1. Trimming cost V 7 bases and J 0 bases; bases outside gene matches: 6. The CDR3 covers 15 residues. CDR3 coding DNA: TGTGCCAGCAACCTGGGACAGGCTAGCACAGATACGCAGTATTTT. Protein: CASNLGQASTDTQYF.

The gene calls are TRBV14 and TRBJ1-2; 7 nucleotides align to TRBD1. Germline V gene lookup returns CDR1 SGHDN and CDR2 FVKESK. J gave up 4 bases and V 4 bases, and 6 bases lay outside the gene matches. The CDR3 consists of 14 residues. The CDR3 DNA reads as TGTGCCAGCAGCCCGCGGGACAGCGCCTATGGCTACACCTTC. Amino acid sequence: CASSPRDSAYGYTF.

This clonotype was counted between two and nine times. The chain combines TRBV20-1 with TRBJ1-1; D ambiguous. The CDR3 length is 11 residues. Between the trimmed V and J ends, which lost 4 bases and 1 base, there was a span of 4 bases. CDR1 is DFQATT, CDR2 SNEGSKA, per germline (reference sequence). The DNA for the CDR3 is TGCAGTGCTACAAAGAACACTGAAGCTTTCTTT. Translated: CSATKNTEAFF.

This clonotype was observed a few times. The chain combines TRBV18 with TRBJ1-1; D possibly corresponds to TRBD1 (5 bases). Trimming removed 4 bases from V and 0 bases from J, with 12 bases in between. Germline-derived CDR1 and CDR2 are KGHSH and LQKENI. CDR3 length: 15 amino acids. For the CDR3, the DNA is TGTGCCAGCTCACTTCTGACAGACATGAACACTGAAGCTTTCTTT. Its protein is CASSLLTDMNTEAFF.

This chain uses TRBV18 with TRBJ1-2, with D hard to call. V was cut by 1 base and J by 3 bases, with 12 bases left in between. Germline CDR1 reads KGHSH; CDR2 reads LQKENI. The CDR3 sequence is 15 residues long. The CDR3 loop reads CASSPRALGDYGYTF. The CDR3, as DNA: TGTGCCAGCTCACCACGGGCGCTGGGTGACTATGGCTACACCTTC. The full variable domain, rest sourced from reference TRBV18 and TRBJ1-2, is NAGVMQNPRHLVRRRGQEARLRCSPMKGHSHVYWYRQLPEEGLKFMVYLQKENIIDESGMPKERFSAEFPKEGPSILRIQQVVRGDSAAYFCASSPRALGDYGYTFGSGTRLTVV.

V is TRBV2 and J is TRBJ1-6; D is unclear. Trimming removed 6 bases from V and 4 bases from J, with 10 bases in between. The CDR3 has 14 amino acids. CDR1 and CDR2 from the germline V gene are SNHLY and FYNNEI. The CDR3 DNA is TGTGCCAGCAGGGGTACAGCGTATAATTCACCCCTCCACTTT. This gives the protein CASRGTAYNSPLHF.

V gene TRBV5-1 combines with J gene TRBJ2-7, with D tentatively TRBD1 (5 bases). The germline V gene encodes CDR1 SGHRS and CDR2 YFSETQ. This CDR3 has 15 residues. V was clipped by 0 bases and J by 1 base, with 11 bases between them. The CDR3 protein is CASSLVGVGSYEQYF. In nucleotides, the CDR3 is TGCGCCAGCAGCTTGGTAGGGGTAGGATCCTACGAGCAGTACTTC.

This sequence joins TRBV29-1 and TRBJ1-1; the match to TRBD1 covers 7 bases. The CDR3 contains 13 residues. Per the germline V gene, CDR1 is SQVTM and CDR2 is ANQGSEA. Losses at the gene ends were 7 bases for V and 3 bases for J; bases not matched to a gene: 8. The CDR3 reads CSGDRVLDTEAFF. The CDR3, as DNA: TGCAGCGGTGACAGGGTCTTGGACACTGAAGCTTTCTTT.

The chain links TRBV9 to TRBJ1-1; weak D call: TRBD1 (5 bases). Germline CDR1 SGDLS, CDR2 YYNGEE. The CDR3 covers 16 residues. V lost 0 bases to trimming and J lost 1 base, with 13 bases between them. As DNA, the CDR3 is TGTGCCAGCAGCGTAGGGCAGGGTGTGGGGAACACTGAAGCTTTCTTT. This translates into CASSVGQGVGNTEAFF.

J is TRBJ2-3 and V is TRBV4-2, with D possibly matching TRBD2 (5 bases). The CDR3 has 14 amino acids. Germline V gene data show CDR1 as LGHNA and CDR2 as YNFKEQ. Trimming removed 3 bases from V and 0 bases from J, with 7 bases in between. DNA for the CDR3: TGTGCCAGCAGCCATGGCGGGAGCACAGATACGCAGTATTTT. As protein: CASSHGGSTDTQYF.

V gene TRBV29-1 combines with J gene TRBJ1-3, with TRBD1 matching 7 bases. Unmatched junction bases numbered 1, after V lost 5 bases and J lost 0 bases. The germline CDR1 and CDR2 sequences are SQVTM and ANQGSEA. The CDR3 runs 13 residues. CDR3 coding DNA: TGCAGCGTTCGGACAGGCTCTGGAAACACCATATATTTT. This gives the protein CSVRTGSGNTIYF.

The count of this clonotype is one. The chain has TRBV5-1 and TRBJ1-1, with 8 bases that match TRBD1. Losses at the gene ends were 5 bases for V and 5 bases for J; bases not matched to a gene: 14. The CDR3 has 16 amino acids. Germline V gene lookup returns CDR1 SGHRS and CDR2 YFSETQ. CDR3 nucleotide sequence: TGCGCCAGCAGAGCGCGACAGGGGTTGTTGTATACTGAAGCTTTCTTT. Protein: CASRARQGLLYTEAFF.

The J gene is TRBJ1-2, the V gene TRBV6-6; TRBD1 is a possible D gene (5 bases). The CDR3 length is 13 residues. Trimming cost V 7 bases and J 7 bases, with 16 bases left between them. The germline V gene has CDR1 MNHNY and CDR2 SVGAGI (reference sequence). In DNA, the CDR3 is TGTGCCAGCACCCTTACATCAGGGTTTGGCTACACCTTC. Protein product: CASTLTSGFGYTF.

The DNA of the CDR3 is TGTGCCAGCAGCTGTACCGGGACAGGGCACCTCTATAGCAATCAGCCCCAGCATTTT. Protein: CASSCTGTGHLYSNQPQHF. This chain joins TRBV21-1 and TRBJ1-5; TRBD1, the table's D call, lacks a check against the DNA. TRBV21-1 is a known pseudogene. The CDR3 loop spans 19 amino acids.

This clonotype showed up just a few times. In DNA, the CDR3 is TGTGCCAGCAGTCCGGGTCCGCGGAAGGGCAATCAGCCCCAGCATTTT. Its translation: CASSPGPRKGNQPQHF. This rearrangement joins TRBV6-5 to TRBJ1-5, with D uncertain. Per germline, CDR1 MNHEY and CDR2 SVGAGI. The ends were cut back, 5 bases at V and 2 bases at J, with 16 bases in the middle. The CDR3 is 16 amino acids.